A single sample is the source of the 10 T cell receptor beta chains below, sequenced in a study of blood T cell repertoires in COVID-19. The data were produced by immunoSEQ multiplex PCR, yet TCRdb's version contains in-frame clones alone and is incomplete. This sample has 130,000 or so clones, with around 86% found just once. Sequencing was done on a sample of peripheral blood. Receptors were obtained from a man aged 35-49 years with acute or convalescent COVID-19.

This chain links TRBV6-5 with TRBJ1-2; 7 nucleotides line up with TRBD1. There are 16 residues in the CDR3. CDR1 is MNHEY, CDR2 SVGAGI, per germline. V dropped 0 bases and J dropped 4; count of bases not matched to a gene: 8. This CDR3 is CASSYSIDRASYGYTF. CDR3 nucleotides: TGTGCCAGCAGTTACTCTATCGACAGGGCGAGCTATGGCTACACCTTC.

The chain couples TRBV19 to TRBJ2-5; D call uncertain. Trimming stripped 3 bases from V and 2 bases from J, with 7 bases between. The CDR3 is made up of 13 amino acids. Germline CDR1 is LNHDA and CDR2 is SQIVND (reference sequence). CDR3 DNA sequence: TGTGCCAGTAGTATTGAGATTCAAGAGACCCAGTACTTC. Translating gives CASSIEIQETQYF.

The chain combines TRBV12-3 or TRBV12-4 with TRBJ1-2; tentative D call: TRBD1 (5 bases). The CDR3 is made up of 12 amino acids. V gave up 4 bases and J gave up 2 bases, with 5 bases separating them. As DNA, the CDR3 is TGTGCCAGCAGTTACAGGAACTATGGCTACACCTTC. This codes for CASSYRNYGYTF.

This clone has just one count. The chain uses TRBV11-3 and TRBJ2-7; 7 nucleotides match TRBD1. The junction had 8 bases not matched to a gene; V was cut back by 5 bases and J by 7 bases. Germline V lookup: CDR1 SGHNT, CDR2 YENEEA. The CDR3 has 13 residues. In DNA, the CDR3 is TGTGCCAGCAGCGTCAAAACAGGGGAAGAGCAGTACTTC. Translation gives CASSVKTGEEQYF.

The chain joins TRBV30 to TRBJ1-5, with D possibly being TRBD1 (6 bases). The CDR3 is 16 amino acids. V dropped 0 bases and J dropped 0 bases, with 12 bases sitting between them. CDR1 GTSNPN and CDR2 SVGIG come from the germline V gene (reference sequence). Here the CDR3 DNA reads TGTGCCTGGAGTGTACTGGGGGCGTCTAGCAATCAGCCCCAGCATTTT. Protein sequence: CAWSVLGASSNQPQHF.

The chain recombines TRBV3-1 (or the pseudogene TRBV3-2) with TRBJ2-1, with 7 bases lining up with TRBD1. V lost 3 bases to trimming and J lost 7 bases; unmatched junction nucleotides: 12. The length of the CDR3 is 16 residues. The germline V gene encodes CDR1 LGHDT and CDR2 YNNKEL (reference sequence). Here the CDR3 DNA reads TGTGCCAGCAGCCACCCAATGACAGGGCGTGGAAATGAGCAGTTCTTC. Translated: CASSHPMTGRGNEQFF.

The chain employs TRBV19 and TRBJ1-5; the match to TRBD1 covers 10 bases. The CDR3 has 17 amino acids. The V segment lost 7 bases and the J segment 3 bases; nucleotides outside the gene matches: 12. CDR1 and CDR2 from the germline V gene are LNHDA and SQIVND (reference sequence). CDR3 nucleotides: TGTGCCAGTACTCAAGGGCCGGGACAGGGGATCAATCAGCCCCAGCATTTT. It specifies CASTQGPGQGINQPQHF.

The chain couples TRBV6-5 to TRBJ1-1; weak D call: TRBD1 (5 bases). The CDR3 is 13 residues long. V dropped 6 bases and J dropped 3 bases, with 11 bases sitting between them. Looked up from germline, CDR1 is MNHEY and CDR2 is SVGAGI. The CDR3 here is CASRTEAHTEAFF. CDR3 nucleotides: TGTGCCAGCAGGACAGAAGCTCACACTGAAGCTTTCTTT.

CDR3 loop: CASSYPGGFNQPQHF. CDR3 bases: TGTGCCAGCAGTTACCCAGGGGGCTTCAATCAGCCCCAGCATTTT. The chain employs TRBV6-6 and TRBJ1-5, with TRBD1 matching 8 bases. Germline loops: CDR1 MNHNY, CDR2 SVGAGI (reference sequence). The CDR3 is 15 amino acids. V lost 2 bases to trimming and J lost 3 bases; unmatched junction nucleotides: 3.

This rearrangement joins TRBV7-9 to TRBJ1-2; TRBD1 matches at 7 bases. This CDR3 has 14 residues. Germline V gene sequence: CDR1 SEHNR, CDR2 FQNEAQ (reference sequence). V lost 4 bases to trimming and J lost 3 bases; unmatched junction nucleotides: 5. This CDR3 reads CASSSTGDYYGYTF. Written as DNA, the CDR3 is TGTGCCAGCAGCTCTACAGGGGACTACTATGGCTACACCTTC.